These 6 T cell receptor beta chains came from one sample sequenced in a study of T cell responses to AZD1222 COVID-19 vaccine. Produced via immunoSEQ multiplex PCR; TCRdb's table is partial and in-frame only. Of 65,000 to 100,000 clones in the sample, about 90% were seen once. The material was peripheral blood, obtained 28 days after the second AZD1222 dose. All receptors come from an adult who received the AZD1222 COVID-19 vaccine.

V and J are TRBV18 and TRBJ2-1, with 8 bases matching TRBD1. The length of the CDR3 is 18 residues. The V gene end was trimmed by 6 bases and the J gene end by 8 bases; junction bases not matched to a gene: 21. The germline CDR1 and CDR2 sequences are KGHSH and LQKENI. The CDR3 bases are TGTGCCAGCTCCCAAAGGCGAACCGGGACAGGCGCCTGGGATGAGCAGTTCTTC. Its protein product is CASSQRRTGTGAWDEQFF.

The rearrangement links TRBV7-2 to TRBJ1-5, with TRBD1 matching over 7 bases. Germline V gene lookup returns CDR1 SGHTA and CDR2 FQGNSA. J gave up 5 bases and V 4 bases, and 2 bases lay outside the gene matches. There are 13 residues in the CDR3. CDR3 sequence: CASSSQGYQPQHF. As DNA, the CDR3 is TGTGCCAGCAGCTCACAGGGGTATCAGCCCCAGCATTTT. Full variable domain (remainder filled in from reference TRBV7-2 and TRBJ1-5): GAGVSQSPSNKVTEKGKDVELRCDPISGHTALYWYRQSLGQGLEFLIYFQGNSAPDKSGLPSDRFSAERTGGSVSTLTIQRTQQEDSAVYLCASSSQGYQPQHFGDGTRLSIL.

The CDR3 nucleotides are TGCAGCGCAAAGACAGCTGGAAACACCATATATTTT. Translation: CSAKTAGNTIYF. The chain uses TRBV29-1 and TRBJ1-3; TRBD1 is a possible D gene (5 bases). Germline V gene lookup returns CDR1 SQVTM and CDR2 ANQGSEA. This CDR3 is built from 12 residues. V dropped 7 bases and J dropped 2 bases, with 9 bases sitting between them.

CDR3 sequence (DNA): TGTGCCAGCAGTGGGCTACCTAGCACAGATACGCAGTATTTT. Protein product: CASSGLPSTDTQYF. V is TRBV2 and J is TRBJ2-3; D gene ambiguous. Germline V lookup: CDR1 SNHLY, CDR2 FYNNEI. The CDR3 covers 14 residues. V lost 4 bases, J lost 0 bases, and 8 bases lay in between.

This chain connects TRBV10-1 to TRBJ2-5; possibly TRBD2 for D (6 bases). The V and J ends lost 3 bases and 5 bases respectively, with 10 bases between them. This CDR3 region has 13 residues. The germline V gene encodes CDR1 WNHNN and CDR2 SYGVQD (reference sequence). Here the CDR3 reads CASSDGGRETQYF. In DNA form, the CDR3 reads TGCGCCAGCAGTGACGGGGGTAGGGAGACCCAGTACTTC.

V and J are TRBV5-3 and TRBJ2-1; the match to TRBD2 covers 10 bases. TRBV5-3 is an open reading frame whose function is uncertain. The V segment lost 0 bases and the J segment 7 bases; nucleotides outside the gene matches: 19. The CDR3 consists of 20 residues. Here the CDR3 DNA reads TGTGCCAGAAGCTTGGAGGGGGAGGGCCTAGCGGGAGAGGAAGAGAATGAGCAGTTCTTC. Protein: CARSLEGEGLAGEEENEQFF.